These 6 T cell receptor beta chains were all obtained from the same sample, sequenced in a study of cytomegalovirus exposure and HLA in healthy donors. Researchers ran the PCR with 60 Vbeta and 13 Jbeta primers. Sequencing used immunoSEQ multiplex PCR; TCRdb keeps in-frame clones, though not all of them. The sample lists 90,000 to 120,000 clones; roughly 82% were seen once. The sample taken for sequencing was PBMCs. The receptors stem from a man between 25 and 39 years old in good health and CMV-seropositive.

The chain is built from TRBV5-1 and TRBJ2-7, with 11 bases matching TRBD2. CDR1 is SGHRS and CDR2 is YFSETQ in the germline V gene. The CDR3 spans 15 residues. With 3 bases clipped from V and 2 bases from J, the junction kept 4 bases outside the gene matches. The CDR3 reads CASSSTSGATYEQYF. The CDR3 DNA is TGCGCCAGCAGCTCGACTAGCGGGGCGACCTACGAGCAGTACTTC.

The chain carries TRBV2 and TRBJ1-2; 11 nucleotides agree with TRBD1. Germline CDR1 is SNHLY and CDR2 is FYNNEI. The junction had 2 bases not matched to a gene; V was cut back by 6 bases and J by 5 bases. The CDR3 is made up of 13 amino acids. In DNA form, the CDR3 reads TGTGCCAGCAGAGGGACAGGGGGATATGGCTACACCTTC. Protein sequence: CASRGTGGYGYTF.

On this clone itself: Compared with germline, one end of the junction differs, possibly owing to a read error. The V gene is TRBV7-9, the J gene TRBJ2-1; 12 bases are a match to TRBD1. This CDR3 comprises 16 residues. Germline CDR1 and CDR2: SEHNR and FQNEAQ (reference sequence). Here the CDR3 reads CSSSRKPGQGAREQFF. The CDR3 region has the DNA TGTTCCAGCAGTCGGAAACCGGGACAGGGGGCGCGTGAGCAGTTCTTC.

The V gene is TRBV7-8, the J gene TRBJ2-1; TRBD1 is a possible D gene (6 bases). This CDR3 has 14 amino acids. Deletions cut 2 bases from V and 5 bases from J, with 10 bases between. Germline CDR1 reads SGHVS; CDR2 reads FQNEAQ. In nucleotides, the CDR3 is TGTGCCAGCAGCTTATCAGGGGCTAACAATGAGCAGTTCTTC. The encoded protein is CASSLSGANNEQFF. Based on the CDR3 plus reference TRBV7-8 and TRBJ2-1, the full variable domain is GAGVSQSPRYKVAKRGQDVALRCDPISGHVSLFWYQQALGQGPEFLTYFQNEAQLDKSGLPSDRFFAERPEGSVSTLKIQRTQQEDSAVYLCASSLSGANNEQFFGPGTRLTVL.

The rearrangement links TRBV27 to TRBJ1-2; D might be TRBD1 (5 bases). The germline gives CDR1 MNHEY, CDR2 SMNVEV (reference sequence). The CDR3 length is 13 residues. Trimming pared 5 bases from V and 5 bases from J, leaving 12 bases between. The CDR3 bases are TGTGCCAGCAGTCTCGACCGGGGGTATGGCTACACCTTC. Translation: CASSLDRGYGYTF.

The chain employs TRBV5-1 and TRBJ2-2; possibly TRBD1 for D (6 bases). The V end lost 0 bases, the J end lost 8 bases, and 14 bases lay between the germline ends. Germline loops: CDR1 SGHRS, CDR2 YFSETQ. This CDR3 comprises 15 residues. The chain's CDR3 is CASSLAPGALGELFF. The CDR3 coding sequence is TGCGCCAGCAGCTTGGCGCCAGGGGCACTGGGGGAGCTGTTTTTT.